Reported below is one T cell receptor (beta chain). Its antigen specificity is not known. Within one base of it there is no much larger clone, and no base qualities were kept. The library was obtained by the immunoSEQ multiplex PCR assay. A mixture of 60 forward primers for TCR Vbeta segments and 13 reverse primers for TCR Jbeta segments was used in the multiplex PCR. A multiplex PCR assay on genomic DNA amplified the CDR3 region of rearranged TCR beta genes. Amplified TCR beta libraries were sequenced as 87-base-pair reads on the Illumina HiSeq System. The paper's data handling went like this. A later analysis counted approximately 84 million unique TCR beta chains across the 690 or so repertoires, and about 10 million of these chains were shared by at least two donors. Raw reads were error-corrected and collapsed into unique sequences by a nearest-neighbor algorithm in which closely related sequences were merged to remove PCR and sequencing errors. To assign V, D and J gene segments, CDR3 sequences were aligned to IMGT reference sequences. Each retained sequence needed at least a six-nucleotide match to both a V gene segment and a J gene segment. A rearrangement counted as productive if the CDR3 had no stop codons and remained in frame with V and J, and every other rearrangement counted as non-productive. CDR3 was defined according to IMGT convention as the region running from the second conserved V-encoded cysteine to the conserved J-encoded phenylalanine. The earlier analysis of a few hundred of the donors excluded any sequence lacking an unambiguous match to a single V gene segment. An earlier analysis of a few hundred of the donors called V segments functional above 56.7% productive rearrangements and segregating when the between-donor standard deviation exceeded 5%. A statistical classification framework was developed to diagnose cytomegalovirus status using the catalog of TCR beta chain sequences. A later analysis assigned V and J genes by comparing TCR nucleotide sequences with IMGT/GENE-DB human TR gene sequences. Using the TCRdist pipeline, a later analysis assigned CDR3 sequences along with most-parsimonious VDJ recombination scenarios. In a later analysis, every TCR beta chain was defined by the combination of its CDR3 amino acid sequence and its V-gene family, and reads without a unique V-gene family were dropped. As a way to deal with suspected cross-contamination and a sequencing artifact, a later analysis dropped more than 500 nucleotide sequences that were highly shared and had low generation probability. In a later analysis, a clonal expansion index for each public chain was calculated from normalized within-repertoire ranks of inferred template counts. A later analysis computed generation probabilities with a VDJ recombination model fitted to out-of-frame rearrangements, and checked the results against IGoR. Hypergeometric tests were used in a later analysis to score TCR-TCR, TCR-HLA and TCR-CMV co-occurrence, with a repertoire-size bias correction applied to the TCR pairs. A later analysis estimated false discovery rates by permuting HLA or CMV assignments 20 times. A later analysis grouped co-occurring TCRs with DBSCAN, adding TCRdist sequence similarity when clustering within HLA-allele-positive subsets. For co-occurrence clustering, repertoires with fewer than 30,000 or more than 120,000 public chains were excluded, along with 4 to 6 repertoires with anomalous nucleotide sharing. In its TCRdb copy, this immuneACCESS table keeps in-frame sequences only and misses some clones. Where compared with another copy, unresolved V genes explain less than half of these, and the others have no known cause. D and trimming come from the DNA, and the V and J calls and clone size come from that table. This sample lists approximately 140,000 clones; 50% to 75% were detected once. The ten largest clonotypes hold approximately 6.6% of the sample.

The cysteine opens and the phenylalanine closes a CDR3 of 16 amino acids. The sequence is cut down to CDR3 DNA, 48 bases in frame from base 1. V is pruned by 0 bases and J by 5 bases, leaving 8 bases of the junction without a gene match. CDR1 and CDR2, looked up from the germline V gene, are SGDLS and YYNGEE. This record comes from a study of cytomegalovirus exposure and HLA in healthy donors (dated by TCRdb to the late 2010s). Turning to the overall study: An earlier analysis of 587 of the donors reported approximately 300 Gb of sequence data and 117 million unique TCR beta sequences from around 200 million T cells. The T cell repertoires of around 670 subjects were profiled by immunosequencing and related to cytomegalovirus serostatus. Among the roughly 370 genotyped donors, approximately 77% belonged to the genetic ancestry cluster associated with self-reported Caucasian donors. Across some 400 genotyped donors of the cohort, an average of approximately 240,000 unique TCR beta nucleotide sequences per donor were sequenced, and roughly 20% of those sequences were non-productive. A later genetic analysis took genome-wide SNP genotypes for about 65% of the 666 donors and used that subset as a discovery cohort. Around 320 gigabases of sequencing data and 78 million or so unique TCR sequences were included in an early release covering around 600 HLA-typed donors. A separate validation cohort of 100 to 150 different subjects was used in addition to the roughly 620-subject first cohort. The aim of the study was to test whether cataloging public T cell receptors could identify signatures of past pathogen exposure. In a later analysis, previously published TCR beta repertoires from hundreds of donors were re-analyzed and high-resolution HLA genotyping was added so that TCR occurrence patterns could be studied. The number of typed donors differed by locus: about 620-630 for A, B, C, DRB1 and DQB1; approximately 520 for DQA1; 606 for DPA1; and approximately 450 for DPB1. Donor age, sex, ethnicity and CMV serostatus were compiled alongside the repertoire data. Because of strong linkage in the cohort, roughly five DR-DQ haplotypes were treated as single units for association and clustering. An earlier analysis of 500 to 750 of the donors applied high-throughput TCR beta sequencing to assess whether each TCR beta V gene segment acted as functional or pseudogenic. All discovery cohort repertoires had been generated on a single sequencing platform. The study combined high-throughput TCR immunosequencing, statistical association of individual TCRs with disease status, and machine learning to predict cytomegalovirus infection status. Rather than using new phenotypic data, the later analysis identified candidate immune exposures from TCR beta sequences and from how often those sequences occurred across donors. HLA typing included class I and class II loci at four-digit resolution. Broad study findings and their caveats: A total of around 150 TCR beta chains were listed by the study as associated with cytomegalovirus. At a false discovery rate of 0.05, a later analysis linked approximately 18,000 TCR beta sequences to specific HLA alleles. In a later analysis, several top co-occurrence clusters were reported to appear linked to parvovirus B19, influenza, CMV and Epstein-Barr virus. When HLA alleles, especially DR and DQ, strongly co-occurred, attributing TCR associations to individual alleles was difficult. The authors suggested that the approach could potentially be extended to other disease states and immunological phenotypes. A further reported finding was that TCR beta sequences accurately predicted the HLA-A and HLA-B alleles for most subjects in the first cohort. A few of the identified cytomegalovirus-associated TCR beta chains were confirmed in vitro to be specific for cytomegalovirus antigens. The sequencing pipeline was judged likely to have produced a cluster of highly shared sequence variants as a technical artifact. In a later analysis, most CMV-associated TCR beta chains were found to appear HLA-restricted, with HLA associations seemingly driven largely by CMV exposure. In this cohort, only TCR beta chains were sequenced, and detectable features were limited by the absence of alpha or paired-chain data. CMV serostatus was the only immune exposure information available for the cohort. Compared with the approximately 670-donor mean, donors in an Asian-associated ancestry cluster had fewer N-insertions in productive TCRs, according to a later genetic analysis. V-gene and J-gene trimming of TCR beta chains was associated with a missense DCLRE1C variant in a later genetic analysis, and the association was replicated in an independent cohort. Sequencing depth was assumed to be roughly uniform across donors in the presence/absence analyses, though that assumption may not hold. Linkage disequilibrium might explain the correlated functional status among segregating V segments, but an unknown experimental factor could not be ruled out. According to a later analysis, TCR association rates differed among HLA loci, with DRB1 alleles showing the most associated TCRs and HLA-C alleles showing the fewest. Because counts were too low, under 20 rarely observed V segments, including chromosome 9 orphons, were left out of the earlier analysis of approximately 500 of the donors. While some public TCRs were present in many individuals, most TCR sequences turned up only very rarely across donors. Because the 87-base-pair reads could not distinguish some IMGT-functional V segments, including TRBV6-2 and TRBV6-3, those segments were excluded. The classifier was reported to diagnose cytomegalovirus status with high specificity and sensitivity in both the original and validation cohorts. HLA typing was unavailable for some donors at each locus, so association tests used only the typed subset. In a later analysis, HLA-associated TCR beta chains were found to be more clonally expanded and to have lower generation probabilities than equally common non-associated chains. Broadly in line with IMGT annotations, most TCR beta V segments showed up in productive rearrangements about 87% or about 30% of the time in an earlier analysis of 450 to 600 of the donors.

In total, fewer than 750 healthy bone marrow donors made up the cohort. At the time of sampling, all cohort members were nominally healthy, though unrecorded immune exposures were likely present. The donor was CMV seropositive and was included in the group of around 300 seropositive cohort members. A peripheral blood sample was collected from each donor, and TCR beta sequencing was performed on peripheral blood mononuclear cells. Genomic DNA extraction from the blood cell samples was performed with the Qiagen DNeasy Blood Extraction Kit. The sequence was collected from a woman in her fifties or sixties in good health and CMV-seropositive. Sample: PBMCs. The chain is made from TRBV9 and TRBJ2-5, with 9 middle bases fitting TRBD2. The encoded CDR3 is CASSVGGSSGSETQYF. The nucleotide sequence reads TGTGCCAGCAGCGTAGGGGGAAGTAGCGGGAGTGAGACCCAGTACTTC.